The 27 T cell receptor beta chains reported below all come from one sample, sequenced in a study of T cells in Graves' hyperthyroidism and ophthalmopathy. Authors of the study amplified TCR beta CDR3 regions from RNA transcripts. The TCR CDR3 first-round RT-PCR relied on the HTBI primer set. Each CDR3 protein is one row after TCRdb ran MiXCR on the multiplex PCR reads. Of hundreds of thousands of distinct CDR3 sequences in the sample, just under 20% were seen once. Specimen: blood. These receptors all stem from a man in his forties with Graves' ophthalmopathy.

This clonotype was seen ten or more times. This rearrangement joins TRBV30 to TRBJ1-5; 7 positions agree with TRBD1. V lost 4 bases and J lost 5; bases outside the gene matches: 11. The CDR3 has 15 amino acids. Germline V gene sequence: CDR1 GTSNPN, CDR2 SVGIG (reference sequence). The DNA of the CDR3 is TGTGCCTGGAAGCCTATCACAGGGGTTTATCAGCCCCAGCATTTT. This encodes CAWKPITGVYQPQHF.

This clonotype showed up many times. This chain joins TRBV3-1 and TRBJ2-1, with 11 bases matching TRBD2. The ends lost 4 bases at V and 8 bases at J; junction bases unmatched: 4. There are 14 residues in the CDR3. Germline-derived CDR1 and CDR2 are LGHDT and YNNKEL (reference sequence). The chain's CDR3 is CASSRLAGTDEQFF. CDR3 nucleotide sequence: TGTGCCAGCAGCCGACTAGCGGGAACTGATGAGCAGTTCTTC.

This clonotype was detected only a few times. The CDR3 DNA is TGTGCCAGCAGCCCGACAGGGGGGTACACCGGGGAGCTGTTTTTT. Protein product: CASSPTGGYTGELFF. The chain employs TRBV3-1 and TRBJ2-2; 9 bases are shared with TRBD1. In germline, CDR1 is LGHDT, CDR2 YNNKEL (reference sequence). The CDR3 totals 15 residues. Trimming took 4 bases from V and 3 from J; bases not matched to a gene: 3.

The V call is TRBV10-3, the J call TRBJ1-6; D is undetermined. The V and J ends lost 4 bases and 2 bases respectively, with 6 bases between them. The CDR3 runs 14 residues. The germline V gene has CDR1 ENHRY and CDR2 SYGVKD. The CDR3 region is CAISVGAYNSPLHF. The DNA of the CDR3 is TGTGCCATCAGTGTAGGAGCCTATAATTCACCCCTCCACTTT.

The chain recombines TRBV28 with TRBJ1-2; 10 nucleotides align to TRBD1. CDR1 and CDR2 from the germline V gene are MDHEN and SYDVKM. The V gene end was trimmed by 6 bases and the J gene end by 7 bases; junction bases not matched to a gene: 8. The CDR3 is made up of 14 amino acids. CDR3 bases: TGTGCCAGCAGCCCCGGACAGGGGGTTGGTGGCTACACCTTC. Amino acids: CASSPGQGVGGYTF.

This rearrangement joins TRBV6-9 to TRBJ2-1; TRBD2 aligns across 14 bases. The CDR3 totals 22 residues. Germline assignment: CDR1 MNHGY and CDR2 SVAAGI. V shed 3 bases, J shed 0 bases, and the junction held 16 bases outside the gene matches. This CDR3 is CASSYPEAGLAGEGSSYNEQFF. In DNA form, the CDR3 reads TGTGCCAGCAGTTACCCCGAGGCGGGACTAGCGGGAGAGGGGAGCTCCTACAATGAGCAGTTCTTC.

The chain carries TRBV28 and TRBJ2-2, with TRBD2 as a possible D gene (5 bases). Trimming shortened V by 5 bases and J by 5 bases, and 18 bases separated the two germline ends. Germline V lookup: CDR1 MDHEN, CDR2 SYDVKM. The CDR3 extends over 16 amino acids. CDR3 sequence (DNA): TGTGCCAGCAGTCCGCCCGACTACCTTCTGACCGGGGAGCTGTTTTTT. As protein: CASSPPDYLLTGELFF.

This clonotype was counted only a few times. The chain links TRBV11-3 to TRBJ1-2, with 8 bases fitting TRBD1. Germline CDR1 SGHNT, CDR2 YENEEA. The CDR3 spans 13 residues. Trimming took 3 bases from V and 7 from J; bases not matched to a gene: 4. The CDR3 bases are TGTGCCAGCAGCTTCGGACAGGGAGCTGGCTACACCTTC. This codes for CASSFGQGAGYTF.

The rearrangement uses TRBV9 and TRBJ2-1; D not resolved. This CDR3 has 13 residues. Germline V gives CDR1 SGDLS, CDR2 YYNGEE. V was cut by 0 bases and J by 9 bases, with 10 bases left in between. The CDR3 DNA sequence: TGTGCCAGCAGCGTAGGAGCATCGAGTGAGCAGTTCTTC. As protein: CASSVGASSEQFF.

This clonotype was counted many times. The rearrangement joins TRBV2 to TRBJ2-2, with 7 positions matching TRBD2. Germline V gene lookup returns CDR1 SNHLY and CDR2 FYNNEI. V was clipped by 8 bases and J by 5 bases; unmatched bases: 14. The CDR3 spans 16 residues. The CDR3 DNA reads as TGTGCCAGCTATCCTCTAGCGGTTCGGGAAACCGGGGAGCTGTTTTTT. The encoded protein is CASYPLAVRETGELFF.

Comment on this clonotype: Germline is not matched at one junction end, which may reflect a read error. Written as DNA, the CDR3 is TGTGCCTGCAGTCCCAGGGGAGGCTATGGCAATCAGCCCCAGCATTTT. It is translated as CACSPRGGYGNQPQHF. The gene calls are TRBV6-1 and TRBJ1-5; possible D gene TRBD1, 6 bases. The CDR3 extends over 16 amino acids. Germline lookup yields CDR1 MNHNS and CDR2 SASEGT.

This clonotype was counted a single time. This sequence joins TRBV27 and TRBJ2-2; 11 bases are a match to TRBD1. The CDR3 sequence is 17 residues long. V was pared by 3 bases and J by 6 bases, with 9 bases of the junction left unmatched. Germline values: CDR1 MNHEY, CDR2 SMNVEV (reference sequence). The CDR3 sequence: CASSFYGTGGISGELFF. CDR3 nucleotide sequence: TGTGCCAGCAGTTTTTATGGGACAGGGGGAATCTCCGGGGAGCTGTTTTTT.

This clonotype was seen repeatedly, ten times or more. The chain has TRBV30 and TRBJ2-1; 9 nucleotides match TRBD1. Germline V gene data show CDR1 as GTSNPN and CDR2 as SVGIG (reference sequence). This CDR3 is built from 16 residues. J gave up 8 bases and V 1 base, and 12 bases lay outside the gene matches. CDR3 coding DNA: TGTGCCTGGAGTGGGCAAGCTGGGACAGGGAGGTATGAGCAGTTCTTC. Protein: CAWSGQAGTGRYEQFF.

In this sample, this clonotype turned up many times. The chain employs TRBV7-2 and TRBJ2-2; TRBD2 matches 7 bases. The germline CDR1 and CDR2 sequences are SGHTA and FQGNSA. The trim removed 0 bases at V and 5 bases at J, leaving 9 bases unmatched. CDR3 size: 17 residues. This CDR3 is CASSLAPSSGKTGELFF. CDR3 in DNA: TGTGCCAGCAGCTTAGCCCCTTCAAGCGGGAAGACCGGGGAGCTGTTTTTT.

The rearrangement links TRBV20-1 to TRBJ2-5; a weak D match, TRBD2 (5 bases). V lost 4 bases, J lost 1 base, and 7 bases lay in between. The germline gives CDR1 DFQATT, CDR2 SNEGSKA (reference sequence). This CDR3 is 12 amino acids long. CDR3 amino acids: CSAKDSQETQYF. For the CDR3, the DNA is TGCAGTGCTAAGGACTCCCAAGAGACCCAGTACTTC.

In this sample, this clonotype turned up a few times. V is TRBV5-4 and J is TRBJ2-7, with unresolved D. V was shortened by 3 bases and J by 3 bases, with 16 bases between the two germline ends. Germline lookup yields CDR1 SGHNT and CDR2 YYREEE (reference sequence). The CDR3 extends over 15 amino acids. The CDR3 DNA follows: TGTGCCAGCAGCTCGCCCGGAGATGGGGACTACGAGCAGTACTTC. Its protein product is CASSSPGDGDYEQYF.

V and J are TRBV6-1 and TRBJ1-3; D not resolved. Germline lookup yields CDR1 MNHNS and CDR2 SASEGT. This CDR3 is built from 11 residues. Trimming left V 7 bases short and J 2 bases short, with 3 bases between. In DNA, the CDR3 is TGTGCCAGCACAACTGGAAACACCATATATTTT. It codes for CASTTGNTIYF.

This clonotype was seen only a few times. V gene TRBV3-1 combines with J gene TRBJ2-1; D call uncertain. Germline loops: CDR1 LGHDT, CDR2 YNNKEL (reference sequence). The CDR3 loop spans 15 amino acids. The ends were cut back, 3 bases at V and 5 bases at J, with 14 bases in the middle. The CDR3 is CASSQPSGAHNEQFF. CDR3 bases: TGTGCCAGCAGCCAGCCATCCGGTGCCCACAATGAGCAGTTCTTC.

In this sample, this clonotype turned up many times. The chain employs TRBV7-2 and TRBJ1-2; D is uncertain. This CDR3 region has 15 residues. Looked up from germline, CDR1 is SGHTA and CDR2 is FQGNSA. Trimming pared 2 bases from V and 0 bases from J, leaving 10 bases between. The CDR3 protein is CASSLLRGANYGYTF. The CDR3 nucleotides are TGTGCCAGCAGCTTACTCCGGGGAGCTAACTATGGCTACACCTTC.

In its sample, this clonotype was seen many times. V usage is TRBV2 and J usage is TRBJ2-7; D is unclear. Trimming stripped 2 bases from V and 7 bases from J, with 21 bases between. Germline V gives CDR1 SNHLY, CDR2 FYNNEI. This CDR3 comprises 16 residues. In DNA form, the CDR3 reads TGTGCCAGCAGTGAATTGGCGCCCACAATGGTGTATGAGCAGTACTTC. Translated, it gives CASSELAPTMVYEQYF.

This clonotype was counted a few times. Mismatch with germline at one junction end may stem from a read error. The chain couples TRBV7-8 to TRBJ2-1, with D hard to call. The CDR3 runs 11 residues. From germline, CDR1 is SGHVS and CDR2 FQNEAQ. The CDR3 nucleotides read TGTGCCAGCAGCGTAGCCAATGAGCAGTTCTTC. This encodes CASSVANEQFF.

The genes are TRBV29-1 and TRBJ2-1; 11 bases are a match to TRBD2. Germline assignment: CDR1 SQVTM and CDR2 ANQGSEA. With V trimmed by 3 bases and J by 5 bases, 9 bases remained unmatched. The CDR3 covers 16 residues. In DNA form, the CDR3 reads TGCAGCGTTGAGTGGGGGCTAGCGGGGGGCCACAATGAGCAGTTCTTC. Residues: CSVEWGLAGGHNEQFF.

This clonotype was seen repeatedly, ten times or more. V and J are TRBV11-2 and TRBJ2-1, with D perhaps TRBD1 or TRBD2 (5 bases each). From germline, CDR1 is SGHAT and CDR2 FQNNGV. The V end was cut by 4 bases, the J end by 5 bases, with 6 bases between. The CDR3 covers 12 residues. The CDR3 protein is CASSWDDNEQFF. The CDR3 DNA sequence: TGTGCCAGCAGCTGGGACGACAATGAGCAGTTCTTC.

This clonotype was counted only a few times. The chain carries TRBV7-9 and TRBJ1-2; no clear D. V lost 7 bases, J lost 7 bases, and 10 bases lay in between. The length of the CDR3 is 11 residues. Germline V lookup: CDR1 SEHNR, CDR2 FQNEAQ (reference sequence). This CDR3 reads CASNIIGGYTF. The CDR3 DNA is TGTGCCAGCAACATTATTGGTGGCTACACCTTC. Filled out from reference TRBV7-9 and TRBJ1-2, the complete variable domain reads DTGVSQNPRHKITKRGQNVTFRCDPISEHNRLYWYRQTLGQGPEFLTYFQNEAQLEKSRLLSDRFSAERPKGSFSTLEIQRTEQGDSAMYLCASNIIGGYTFGSGTRLTVV.

CDR3 in amino acids: CASSQTGGSYGYTF. Written as DNA, the CDR3 is TGCGCCAGCAGCCAGACAGGGGGTAGCTATGGCTACACCTTC. The chain employs TRBV4-1 and TRBJ1-2; 9 nucleotides align to TRBD1. There are 14 residues in the CDR3. Germline V gene lookup returns CDR1 MGHRA and CDR2 YSYEKL. J gave up 4 bases and V 3 bases, and 3 bases lay outside the gene matches.

This clonotype was picked up a small number of times. CDR3 in DNA: TGTGCCAGCAGCCCCCGCGCGGACGGACGGTACGAGCAGTACTTC. It encodes CASSPRADGRYEQYF. The chain employs TRBV7-8 and TRBJ2-7; D remains unclear. Germline CDR1 is SGHVS and CDR2 is FQNEAQ. The V end was cut by 5 bases, the J end by 4 bases, with 18 bases between. The CDR3 extends over 15 amino acids.

This clonotype was recorded many times. This chain links TRBV12-3 or TRBV12-4 with TRBJ1-2; D is perhaps TRBD1 (5 bases). V lost 3 bases and J lost 6, with 14 bases in between. The CDR3 contains 14 residues. The CDR3 region is CASSFRDSGNGYTF. The CDR3 DNA sequence: TGTGCCAGCAGTTTCCGGGACTCAGGGAATGGCTACACCTTC.